These 15 T cell receptor beta chains were sequenced from one sample in a study of blood T cells in healthy people across ages. Alongside a J-beta primer mix, a sample-barcoded 5' primer served in a second PCR lasting about 7 to 11 cycles. TCRdb independently ran MiXCR on the 5' RACE reads; one entry per CDR3 protein. In the table there are about 800,000 distinct CDR3 sequences, 20% to 30% of which are singletons. These data were also filed under a second study, of T cells of mothers and their children.

The specimen was blood. These receptors all come from a boy aged 5 to 17 in good health.

This clonotype has ten or more counts. The V call is TRBV29-1, the J call TRBJ2-1, with D uncertain. V was cut by 7 bases and J by 8 bases, with 15 bases left in between. There are 12 residues in the CDR3. Germline CDR1 SQVTM, CDR2 ANQGSEA. This CDR3 is CSAYLDDYEQFF. CDR3 DNA sequence: TGCAGCGCATATTTGGACGATTATGAGCAGTTCTTC.

V usage is TRBV9 and J usage is TRBJ2-5, with TRBD1 matching 9 bases. The DNA end is a closer match to TRBJ2-7, so the J assignment may be wrong. Germline V lookup: CDR1 SGDLS, CDR2 YYNGEE. CDR3 length equals 15 residues. Written as DNA, the CDR3 is TGTGCCAGCAGCGGCGAATGGGACAGGGTTTACGAGCAGTACTTC. It is translated as CASSGEWDRVYEQYF.

The CDR3 loop is CAFYEGLGYEQYF. CDR3 DNA: TGTGCCTTTTACGAGGGGTTGGGTTACGAGCAGTACTTC. V and J are TRBV6-9 and TRBJ2-7; D is tentatively TRBD1 or TRBD2 (5 bases each). The CDR3 loop spans 13 amino acids. The ends were cut back, 11 bases at V and 4 bases at J, with 18 bases in the middle. Germline CDR1 reads MNHGY; CDR2 reads SVAAGI.

V gene TRBV29-1 combines with J gene TRBJ1-1; D perhaps matches TRBD1 (6 bases). Germline CDR1 is SQVTM and CDR2 is ANQGSEA. The V end was cut by 6 bases, the J end by 4 bases, with 18 bases between. This CDR3 contains 14 residues. The chain's CDR3 is CSVGLQGGRTEAFF. The CDR3 DNA follows: TGCAGCGTGGGGCTACAGGGAGGACGCACTGAAGCTTTCTTT.

This clonotype was detected only a few times. The chain recombines TRBV6-6 with TRBJ1-4; 7 bases match TRBD1. Trimming removed 5 bases from V and 0 bases from J; junction bases left unmatched: 3. The CDR3 is made up of 15 amino acids. Germline CDR1 and CDR2: MNHNY and SVGAGI (reference sequence). CDR3 coding DNA: TGTGCCAGCAGTGATGGGACAGCAACTAATGAAAAACTGTTTTTT. Protein: CASSDGTATNEKLFF.

This clonotype was detected a few times. This chain links TRBV29-1 with TRBJ2-3, with 8 bases matching TRBD1. The junction had 6 bases not matched to a gene; V was cut back by 4 bases and J by 3 bases. Germline CDR1 reads SQVTM; CDR2 reads ANQGSEA. CDR3 size: 14 residues. CDR3 region: CSVGGRGPTDTQYF. In nucleotides, the CDR3 is TGCAGCGTTGGGGGCAGGGGGCCAACAGATACGCAGTATTTT.

This chain joins TRBV25-1 and TRBJ2-1, with D perhaps TRBD1 or TRBD2 (5 bases each). The germline V gene has CDR1 MGHDK and CDR2 SYGVNS. The V end was cut by 6 bases, the J end by 9 bases, with 15 bases between. The CDR3 has 13 residues. The CDR3 DNA follows: TGTGCCAGCAGGTACCCTTCGGGGACTGAGCAGTTCTTC. It yields the protein CASRYPSGTEQFF.

The J gene is TRBJ2-5, the V gene TRBV11-2; 11 bases are a match to TRBD2. J was trimmed by 1 base and V by 2 bases; bases with no gene match: 15. The CDR3 has 20 amino acids. Germline-derived CDR1 and CDR2 are SGHAT and FQNNGV. CDR3 nucleotides: TGTGCCAGCAGCTTATTACCGGGGGAATTCCTAGCGGGGGGCCAAGAGACCCAGTACTTC. This gives the protein CASSLLPGEFLAGGQETQYF.

The chain is built from TRBV12-3 or TRBV12-4 and TRBJ2-7; TRBD1 matches at 8 bases. The trim removed 1 base at V and 2 bases at J, leaving 10 bases unmatched. This CDR3 is built from 17 residues. CDR3 protein: CASSLEARAGGPYEQYF. CDR3 nucleotides: TGTGCCAGCAGTTTAGAAGCGAGGGCAGGGGGCCCCTACGAGCAGTACTTC.

The V gene is TRBV6-2 or TRBV6-3, the J gene TRBJ2-1; 11 bases are a match to TRBD2. CDR3 size: 16 residues. CDR1 and CDR2 (germline): MNHEY, SVGEGT. V lost 2 bases and J lost 6; bases outside the gene matches: 6. CDR3 sequence (DNA): TGTGCCAGCAGTTACCCTATTCTAGCGGGGGGCAATGAGCAGTTCTTC. Translated, it gives CASSYPILAGGNEQFF.

The genes are TRBV19 and TRBJ2-1; 10 bases line up with TRBD2. The CDR3 is made up of 20 amino acids. V was pared by 0 bases and J by 8 bases, with 19 bases of the junction left unmatched. CDR1 LNHDA and CDR2 SQIVND come from the germline V gene (reference sequence). CDR3 sequence reads: CASSIDRRAGGLVVFDEQFF. DNA of the CDR3: TGTGCCAGTAGTATAGATCGGCGAGCGGGAGGGCTGGTGGTATTCGATGAGCAGTTCTTC.

This chain connects TRBV7-2 to TRBJ2-3; D unresolved. Trimming cost V 5 bases and J 2 bases, with 14 bases left between them. This CDR3 has 15 amino acids. In germline, CDR1 is SGHTA, CDR2 FQGNSA. The CDR3 nucleotides read TGTGCCAGCAGCGACCCTGGGGTTTCCACAGATACGCAGTATTTT. This encodes CASSDPGVSTDTQYF.

The sample holds a few counts of this clonotype. This sequence joins TRBV5-4 and TRBJ2-5, with 9 bases fitting TRBD1. The DNA end favors TRBJ2-7, so the J call may be wrong. Germline lookup yields CDR1 SGHNT and CDR2 YYREEE (reference sequence). There are 16 residues in the CDR3. CDR3 amino acids: CASSPSGGGTGPEQYF. The CDR3 nucleotides are TGTGCCAGCAGCCCATCCGGGGGCGGGACAGGGCCCGAGCAGTACTTC.

This clonotype was picked up a small number of times. V and J are TRBV6-6 and TRBJ2-2, with D tentatively TRBD1 or TRBD2 (5 bases each). The V end was cut by 6 bases, the J end by 6 bases, with 11 bases between. Germline V CDR1 and CDR2: MNHNY, SVGAGI (reference sequence). There are 13 residues in the CDR3. The CDR3 protein is CASRERGAGELFF. Written as DNA, the CDR3 is TGTGCCAGCAGGGAAAGGGGAGCCGGGGAGCTGTTTTTT.

This chain connects TRBV6-4 to TRBJ1-2, with unresolved D. Trimming took 5 bases from V and 1 from J, leaving 29 bases between them. The CDR3 runs 20 residues. CDR1 is MRHNA and CDR2 is SNTAGT in the germline V gene. The CDR3 nucleotides are TGTGCCAGCAGTCTCAAGTGCAGATTCCCGTCCAGGCGGTATAACTATGGCTACACCTTC. Its translation is CASSLKCRFPSRRYNYGYTF.